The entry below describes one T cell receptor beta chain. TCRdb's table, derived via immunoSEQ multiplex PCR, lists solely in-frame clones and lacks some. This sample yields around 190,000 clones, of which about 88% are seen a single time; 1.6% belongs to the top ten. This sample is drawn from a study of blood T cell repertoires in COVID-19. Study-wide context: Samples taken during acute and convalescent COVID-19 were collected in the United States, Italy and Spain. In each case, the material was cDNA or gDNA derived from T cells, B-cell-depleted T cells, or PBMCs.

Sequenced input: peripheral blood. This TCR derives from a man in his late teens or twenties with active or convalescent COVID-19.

The CDR3 DNA reads as TGCACCAGCAGCCAAGATTATAGAAGGGGGAACACTGAAGCTTTCTTT. It codes for CTSSQDYRRGNTEAFF. The rearrangement joins TRBV1 to TRBJ1-1; TRBD1, the table's D call, lacks a check against the DNA. TRBV1 is a documented pseudogene. This CDR3 region has 16 residues.